There are many counts of the clone carrying this T cell receptor beta chain. These data come from a study of kidney transplant recipient with SARS-CoV-2 infection. One entry per CDR3 protein, called by TCRdb with MiXCR from the reads. The table has about 240,000 distinct CDR3 sequences, more than 25% seen once; the top ten hold under 9.5%. The clonotype comes from a young adult male patient who had COVID-19 and was a kidney transplant recipient. Some of these T cells may belong to the graft donor. This specimen consisted of a blood sample, obtained at baseline and around day 120 from a kidney transplant recipient.

The CDR3 region is CASSVNIGRRKTYGYTF. Written as DNA, the CDR3 is TGCGCCAGCAGCGTAAATATAGGACGTCGAAAGACCTATGGCTACACCTTC. The J gene is TRBJ1-2, the V gene TRBV4-3; D unclear. Germline V gene lookup returns CDR1 LGHNA and CDR2 YSLEER. V gave up 5 bases and J gave up 4 bases, with 23 bases separating them. The CDR3 is made up of 17 amino acids.